The source of this T cell receptor (beta chain) is a study of control samples from healthy donors and cancer patients. Sequencing was performed with immunoSEQ multiplex PCR; in TCRdb, only in-frame clones are kept and a portion is missing. The sample consists of some 82,000 clones, approximately 82% of them appearing once. The source is a man aged 60 to 69 with head and neck cancer. The sample comprised PBMCs.

Here the CDR3 reads CASSQRGDLSTDTQYF. CDR3 nucleotides: TGTGCCAGCAGCCAAAGAGGGGACCTTAGCACAGATACGCAGTATTTT. The chain combines TRBV9 with TRBJ2-3; D may correspond to TRBD1 or TRBD2 (5 bases each). The CDR3 extends over 16 amino acids. Germline CDR1 reads SGDLS; CDR2 reads YYNGEE. V was trimmed by 4 bases and J by 0 bases, leaving 15 bases between them.